One T cell receptor (beta chain) is described in this entry. Its antigen is not identified. The identical CDR3 is also encoded by other nucleotide sequences in the sample. This sample stems from a study of shared clonotypes between healthy human individuals. Study background: Researchers drew samples from two women and a few men aged 18 to 49.

Original analysis: Junction-only immunoSEQ sequences carried no quality scores, so filtering differed. Generated by immunoSEQ multiplex PCR, the TCRdb table keeps only in-frame clones and is missing some. Clone size and V and J calls were adopted from that table, with D and trimming inferred from the DNA. This table has over 1.5 million clones, 95% to 99% appearing once. Germline V gives CDR1 SGHRS, CDR2 YFSETQ. J lost 5 bases, V lost 0 bases, and 3 bases had no gene match. This CDR3 has 14 residues. Study-wide results and caveats: Sampling involved blood alone; tissue repertoires likely differ. Having only a few donors restricted how much genetic and exposure-history diversity was captured.

This TCR came from a young man in good health. V is TRBV5-1 and J is TRBJ2-5; 8 bases match TRBD1. Specimen: naive CD4+ T cells sorted from blood. The subset was: CD45RA+ positively selected. The CDR3 sequence: CASSLGTGQETQYF. Written as DNA, the CDR3 is TGCGCCAGCAGCTTGGGGACAGGGCAGGAGACCCAGTACTTC.